Below are 16 T cell receptor beta chains sequenced from a single sample in a study of response to subunit inactivated influenza vaccine. From the RT-PCR reads, TCRdb called clonotypes with MiXCR, one entry per CDR3 protein. Counted here are 500,000 to 650,000 distinct CDR3 sequences, 7.6% occurring once; the ten biggest clones make up over 10%. Material: PBMCs from blood, obtained around 2 years after vaccination. The receptors were sampled from a man between 50 and 69 years old who received an inactivated influenza vaccine.

This chain connects TRBV7-3 to TRBJ2-5, with D tentatively TRBD2 (7 bases). Germline CDR1 and CDR2: SGHTA and FQGTGA. The CDR3 contains 15 residues. The V and J ends lost 4 bases and 5 bases respectively, with 17 bases between them. DNA for the CDR3: TGTGCCAGCAGCTCTTCGGGACTAAGGGGGGAGACCCAGTACTTC. Amino acids: CASSSSGLRGETQYF.

This clonotype was seen at least ten times. The chain uses TRBV15 and TRBJ2-3; 14 bases align to TRBD2. The junction had 7 bases not matched to a gene; V was cut back by 4 bases and J by 4 bases. Looked up from germline, CDR1 is LNHNV and CDR2 is YYDKDF (reference sequence). The CDR3 sequence is 17 residues long. CDR3 sequence: CATSKGLAGAGADTQYF. CDR3 sequence (DNA): TGTGCCACCAGCAAGGGACTAGCGGGGGCCGGAGCAGATACGCAGTATTTT. The full variable domain, in which reference TRBV15 and TRBJ2-3 provide the parts outside the CDR3, is DAMVIQNPRYQVTQFGKPVTLSCSQTLNHNVMYWYQQKSSQAPKLLFHYYDKDFNNEADTPDNFQSRRPNTSFCFLDIRSPGLGDTAMYLCATSKGLAGAGADTQYFGPGTRLTVL.

V is TRBV4-3 and J is TRBJ2-5; the D gene is possibly TRBD2 (5 bases). This CDR3 is 14 amino acids long. The germline CDR1 and CDR2 sequences are LGHNA and YSLEER. V was clipped by 4 bases and J by 3 bases, with 12 bases between them. CDR3 in amino acids: CASSLSLGKETQYF. CDR3 nucleotide sequence: TGCGCCAGCAGCCTCTCCCTCGGGAAAGAGACCCAGTACTTC.

This clonotype was recorded a few times. The chain combines TRBV7-2 with TRBJ1-5; D perhaps matches TRBD1 (5 bases). The CDR3 sequence is 14 residues long. The ends were cut back, 6 bases at V and 6 bases at J, with 15 bases in the middle. Germline V gene data show CDR1 as SGHTA and CDR2 as FQGNSA. CDR3 protein: CASSPGGPSQPQHF. CDR3 sequence (DNA): TGTGCCAGCAGTCCGGGGGGTCCGAGTCAGCCCCAGCATTTT.

The V gene is TRBV5-1, the J gene TRBJ2-7; TRBD1 is a possible D gene (5 bases). The germline gives CDR1 SGHRS, CDR2 YFSETQ. The CDR3 extends over 16 amino acids. V was shortened by 3 bases and J by 3 bases, with 19 bases between the two germline ends. The CDR3 sequence: CASSSAPGSFGYEQYF. The CDR3 nucleotides are TGCGCCAGCAGCTCCGCCCCAGGGTCATTTGGCTACGAGCAGTACTTC.

This clonotype was found many times. This chain connects TRBV20-1 to TRBJ2-1; a weak D match, TRBD2 (5 bases). CDR1 and CDR2 from the germline V gene are DFQATT and SNEGSKA (reference sequence). V was trimmed by 7 bases and J by 11 bases, leaving 15 bases between them. There are 11 residues in the CDR3. CDR3 loop: CSVKIPGKQFF. The CDR3 region has the DNA TGCAGTGTTAAGATCCCGGGGAAGCAGTTCTTC.

The chain is built from TRBV13 and TRBJ2-1; 10 bases line up with TRBD2. The CDR3 contains 16 residues. With V trimmed by 5 bases and J by 6 bases, 10 bases remained unmatched. Germline-derived CDR1 and CDR2 are PRHDT and FYEKMQ (reference sequence). CDR3 in DNA: TGTGCCAGCAGCCCCCGGACTAGCGGTTTCCTCAATGAGCAGTTCTTC. Amino acids: CASSPRTSGFLNEQFF.

The V gene is TRBV12-3 or TRBV12-4, the J gene TRBJ1-3; no clear D. CDR3 length: 15 residues. V gave up 3 bases and J gave up 0 bases, with 9 bases separating them. The CDR3 coding sequence is TGTGCCAGCAGTTTTCTGACCCTCTCTGGAAACACCATATATTTT. Its translation is CASSFLTLSGNTIYF.

This chain joins TRBV29-1 and TRBJ2-3; no definite D call. The V end was cut by 4 bases, the J end by 3 bases, with 5 bases between. Germline CDR1 reads SQVTM; CDR2 reads ANQGSEA. The CDR3 extends over 11 amino acids. As DNA, the CDR3 is TGCAGCGTTGCCCCGACAGATACGCAGTATTTT. This sequence encodes CSVAPTDTQYF.

This clonotype showed up just a few times. V gene TRBV20-1 combines with J gene TRBJ2-1, with TRBD2 matching 9 bases. The CDR3 has 17 amino acids. Germline V gene data show CDR1 as DFQATT and CDR2 as SNEGSKA (reference sequence). V gave up 0 bases and J gave up 0 bases; unmatched junction bases: 6. In DNA, the CDR3 is TGCAGTGCTAGAGATACAGGCGGGAGGGCCTCCTACAATGAGCAGTTCTTC. Residues: CSARDTGGRASYNEQFF.

This clonotype has a count of ten or more. DNA of the CDR3: TGTGCCATCAGTGGGGGGACAGAGAATTCACCCCTCCACTTT. Translating gives CAISGGTENSPLHF. This chain joins TRBV10-3 and TRBJ1-6; 7 positions agree with TRBD1. CDR1 ENHRY and CDR2 SYGVKD come from the germline V gene. The CDR3 consists of 14 residues. V lost 4 bases, J lost 7 bases, and 4 bases stayed unmatched.

This clonotype was observed a few times. This chain joins TRBV23-1 and TRBJ2-1, with 7 bases matching TRBD1. TRBV23-1 is an ORF; its function is uncertain. The CDR3 has 15 residues. Trimming at V came to 4 bases and at J to 5 bases, leaving 8 bases not matched to a gene. The CDR3 loop is CASSRDRAPHNEQFF. In nucleotides, the CDR3 is TGCGCCAGCAGTCGCGACAGGGCCCCCCACAATGAGCAGTTCTTC.

The chain links TRBV2 to TRBJ2-5; TRBD2 aligns across 9 bases. J was trimmed by 5 bases and V by 8 bases; bases with no gene match: 6. Looked up from germline, CDR1 is SNHLY and CDR2 is FYNNEI. The CDR3 sequence is 13 residues long. In nucleotides, the CDR3 is TGTGCCAGCCTTGGGACTAGCCGGGAGACCCAGTACTTC. Translation: CASLGTSRETQYF.

This clonotype showed up many times. The chain links TRBV9 to TRBJ2-3, with D unresolved. The germline V gene has CDR1 SGDLS and CDR2 YYNGEE. V lost 0 bases, J lost 1 base, and 6 bases lay in between. The CDR3 is made up of 14 amino acids. The CDR3 protein is CASSVEGRTDTQYF. The CDR3 nucleotides read TGTGCCAGCAGCGTAGAAGGCCGCACAGATACGCAGTATTTT.

The CDR3 is CASSYWTGDYEQYF. DNA for the CDR3: TGTGCCAGCAGCTACTGGACAGGGGACTACGAGCAGTACTTC. The rearrangement links TRBV7-8 to TRBJ2-7, with TRBD1 identical over 9 bases. Germline CDR1 SGHVS, CDR2 FQNEAQ. CDR3 length: 14 amino acids. Trimming at V came to 4 bases and at J to 3 bases, leaving 4 bases not matched to a gene.

This chain links TRBV5-1 with TRBJ2-7; unclear D gene. The germline V gene has CDR1 SGHRS and CDR2 YFSETQ. Trimming removed 4 bases at V and 7 bases at J, with 12 bases between. The CDR3 contains 12 residues. CDR3 DNA: TGCGCCAGCAGCCGGGTTGACCAGGAGCAGTACTTC. Its translation is CASSRVDQEQYF.